The 21 T cell receptor beta chains in this list originate from one sample, sequenced in a study of T-cell reconstitution after alpha-beta-depleted transplantation in children. The TCRbeta library was prepared with unique molecular identifiers. TCRdb recomputed calls from the PCR reads with MiXCR, one row per CDR3 protein. The repertoire holds hundreds of thousands of distinct CDR3 sequences, roughly a tenth seen once, with approximately 4.1% in the top ten. The material was PBMCs from the stem cell graft donor, obtained from the stem cell graft. The receptors stem from a human donor who donated a stem cell graft to a child with acute myeloid leukemia.

The rearrangement joins TRBV29-1 to TRBJ1-4; no firm D call. Germline lookup yields CDR1 SQVTM and CDR2 ANQGSEA. The CDR3 loop spans 12 amino acids. Trimming stripped 6 bases from V and 0 bases from J, with 5 bases between. The CDR3 DNA is TGCAGCGTACAACCAACTAATGAAAAACTGTTTTTT. Translated, it gives CSVQPTNEKLFF.

This clonotype appeared a few times. The chain carries TRBV29-1 and TRBJ1-5, with unresolved D. V lost 4 bases and J lost 7, with 11 bases in between. Germline assignment: CDR1 SQVTM and CDR2 ANQGSEA. The CDR3 runs 12 residues. CDR3 residues: CSVGIEGQPQHF. DNA for the CDR3: TGCAGCGTTGGCATTGAAGGCCAGCCCCAGCATTTT.

The rearrangement uses TRBV6-5 and TRBJ2-5; D may match TRBD1 or TRBD2 (7 bases each). Trimming removed 4 bases at V and 5 bases at J, with 14 bases between. Per the germline V gene, CDR1 is MNHEY and CDR2 is SVGAGI. This CDR3 is 14 amino acids long. Here the CDR3 reads CASSSHRGGETQYF. The DNA of the CDR3 is TGTGCCAGCAGTTCCCACAGGGGAGGGGAGACCCAGTACTTC.

This clonotype was detected many times. The chain has TRBV4-2 and TRBJ2-3; TRBD2 aligns across 7 bases. This CDR3 has 16 amino acids. V was clipped by 3 bases and J by 2 bases; unmatched bases: 8. The germline V gene encodes CDR1 LGHNA and CDR2 YNFKEQ. CDR3 loop: CASSQPGTTLTDTQYF. The CDR3 DNA sequence: TGTGCCAGCAGCCAGCCAGGGACTACGCTCACAGATACGCAGTATTTT.

This clonotype has at least ten counts. The chain carries TRBV7-2 and TRBJ2-1, with 7 bases that match TRBD2. This CDR3 is 15 amino acids long. The V gene's germline CDR1 is SGHTA and CDR2 FQGNSA. The trim removed 7 bases at V and 0 bases at J, leaving 6 bases unmatched. The CDR3 DNA is TGTGCCAGCACCCCCAGCGGGGCCTCCTACAATGAGCAGTTCTTC. Translating it yields CASTPSGASYNEQFF.

In its sample, this clonotype was seen a few times. This sequence joins TRBV20-1 and TRBJ2-1, with D hard to call. The germline V gene has CDR1 DFQATT and CDR2 SNEGSKA (reference sequence). Trimming removed 5 bases from V and 0 bases from J, with 14 bases in between. The CDR3 covers 15 residues. CDR3 bases: TGCAGTGCTGGAGCCCATACGAGCTCCTACAATGAGCAGTTCTTC. The encoded protein is CSAGAHTSSYNEQFF.

This clonotype has more than one count but fewer than ten. The V and J genes are TRBV12-3 or TRBV12-4 and TRBJ1-3; D is unresolved. This CDR3 contains 14 residues. Between the trimmed V and J ends, which lost 8 bases and 0 bases, there was a span of 11 bases. CDR3 coding DNA: TGTGCCAGCCGCCGCAGAAACTCTGGAAACACCATATATTTT. Its protein product is CASRRRNSGNTIYF.

This clonotype was counted a few times. The junction does not match germline at one end; this may be a read error. The chain uses TRBV6-2 or TRBV6-3 and TRBJ2-7; D ambiguous. The CDR3 extends over 15 amino acids. Germline V CDR1 and CDR2: MNHEY, SVGEGT. Written as DNA, the CDR3 is TGTGCCAGCAGTAACTCCGGCCGAGACCCCTACGAGCAGTACTTC. It encodes CASSNSGRDPYEQYF.

The table lists this clonotype with many counts. V usage is TRBV25-1 and J usage is TRBJ2-1; possibly TRBD1 or TRBD2 for D (5 bases each). Germline V gene sequence: CDR1 MGHDK, CDR2 SYGVNS. The V gene lost 7 bases and the J gene lost 4 bases, with 14 bases spanning the gap. The CDR3 is 14 amino acids. CDR3 sequence (DNA): TGTGCCAGCATACCGGATGGGGGTTACAATGAGCAGTTCTTC. Translating gives CASIPDGGYNEQFF.

This clonotype was picked up a small number of times. At one boundary the junction diverges from the germline segment, which might be a read error. The V gene is TRBV20-1, the J gene TRBJ1-1; TRBD1 matches at 12 bases. CDR1 is DFQATT and CDR2 is SNEGSKA in the germline V gene (reference sequence). The CDR3 sequence is 16 residues long. The DNA for the CDR3 is TGCAGTGCTCTTCCCGGGACAGGGGGCTTGAATACTGAAGCTTTCTTT. Translation gives CSALPGTGGLNTEAFF.

This clonotype was counted many times. This chain connects TRBV28 to TRBJ2-3; D perhaps matches TRBD1 (5 bases). CDR3 length: 12 residues. Trimming took 10 bases from V and 6 from J, leaving 14 bases between them. Germline loops: CDR1 MDHEN, CDR2 SYDVKM. CDR3 region: CAISLGADTQYF. The CDR3 DNA reads as TGTGCCATCTCATTAGGGGCTGATACGCAGTATTTT.

This clonotype was detected ten times or more. The V gene is TRBV12-3 or TRBV12-4, the J gene TRBJ2-3; 9 nucleotides line up with TRBD2. The V and J ends lost 6 bases and 11 bases, in that order; junction bases with no gene match: 6. The CDR3 sequence is 12 residues long. This chain's CDR3 is CASSLSGRGQYF. The CDR3 DNA reads as TGTGCCAGCAGCCTTAGCGGGAGAGGGCAGTATTTT.

This clonotype turned up a few times. The chain is built from TRBV12-3 or TRBV12-4 and TRBJ1-3, with D maybe TRBD1 (5 bases). Trimming pared 6 bases from V and 7 bases from J, leaving 10 bases between. The CDR3 is 12 amino acids. In DNA form, the CDR3 reads TGTGCCAGCAGGGGGACGGGTAACACCATATATTTT. Its protein is CASRGTGNTIYF.

The chain recombines TRBV12-3 or TRBV12-4 with TRBJ2-7, with 8 bases lining up with TRBD2. The junction had 6 bases not matched to a gene; V was cut back by 6 bases and J by 5 bases. The CDR3 extends over 13 amino acids. The CDR3 is CASSSGSDDEQYF. CDR3 nucleotide sequence: TGTGCCAGCAGCAGCGGGAGCGACGACGAGCAGTACTTC.

This clonotype has ten or more counts. The chain uses TRBV6-1 and TRBJ2-1; a weak D match, TRBD2 (6 bases). Germline CDR1 reads MNHNS; CDR2 reads SASEGT. The CDR3 totals 16 residues. V dropped 4 bases and J dropped 2 bases, with 15 bases sitting between them. The CDR3 DNA is TGTGCCAGCAGTGCAGTAGCGGTAGGGACCTACAATGAGCAGTTCTTC. This gives the protein CASSAVAVGTYNEQFF.

This clonotype was counted ten times or more. This chain uses TRBV20-1 with TRBJ2-7; D might be TRBD1 or TRBD2, each matching 5 bases. Germline CDR1 and CDR2: DFQATT and SNEGSKA (reference sequence). The CDR3 covers 13 residues. V lost 4 bases and J lost 0, with 10 bases in between. CDR3 nucleotides: TGCAGTGCTAATCAGGGAGTCTCCTACGAGCAGTACTTC. Translation: CSANQGVSYEQYF.

This clonotype was seen a few times. The J gene is TRBJ2-3, the V gene TRBV7-9, with D possibly being TRBD2 (5 bases). Between the trimmed V and J ends, which lost 3 bases and 2 bases, there was a span of 18 bases. In germline, CDR1 is SEHNR, CDR2 FQNEAQ (reference sequence). CDR3 size: 17 residues. The chain's CDR3 is CASSFIQPRRITDTQYF. CDR3 DNA sequence: TGTGCCAGCAGCTTTATCCAACCAAGGAGGATCACAGATACGCAGTATTTT.

J is TRBJ1-1 and V is TRBV19; 9 nucleotides match TRBD1. The CDR3 sequence is 17 residues long. Per germline, CDR1 LNHDA and CDR2 SQIVND (reference sequence). The junction had 12 bases not matched to a gene; V was cut back by 6 bases and J by 1 base. CDR3: CASRTPGQGGGNTEAFF. CDR3 sequence (DNA): TGTGCCAGTAGGACGCCGGGACAGGGCGGCGGGAACACTGAAGCTTTCTTT.

V is TRBV12-3 or TRBV12-4 and J is TRBJ2-1; 7 bases are shared with TRBD2. The V segment lost 6 bases and the J segment 2 bases; nucleotides outside the gene matches: 10. The CDR3 loop spans 16 amino acids. The CDR3 sequence is CASSPRGRGTYNEQFF. CDR3 sequence (DNA): TGTGCCAGCAGCCCCCGCGGGCGGGGGACCTACAATGAGCAGTTCTTC.

The V and J genes are TRBV12-3 or TRBV12-4 and TRBJ2-3; perhaps D is TRBD1 or TRBD2 (5 bases each). The CDR3 contains 13 residues. V dropped 5 bases and J dropped 3 bases, with 9 bases sitting between them. Here the CDR3 DNA reads TGTGCCAGCAGTGGGACGGGGACAGATACGCAGTATTTT. Translation gives CASSGTGTDTQYF.

This clonotype appeared a few times. The genes are TRBV24-1 and TRBJ2-1, with 12 bases lining up with TRBD2. The CDR3 is 16 residues long. V gave up 4 bases and J gave up 9 bases; unmatched junction bases: 9. Germline lookup yields CDR1 KGHDR and CDR2 SFDVKD. The CDR3 nucleotides read TGTGCCACCAGTGACCCTCCTAGCGGGAGGGTACTTGAGCAGTTCTTC. It is translated as CATSDPPSGRVLEQFF.